The entry below describes one TCR beta chain. The protocol was immunoSEQ multiplex PCR, while the TCRdb copy is restricted to in-frame clones and leaves out a portion. The table records tens of thousands of clones, around 82% of them present only once. The data originate from a study of OX40 agonist ivuxolimab in advanced cancers. Across the study: The treatment was a fully human IgG2 OX40 agonist, ivuxolimab. Those treated in dose escalation had hepatocellular carcinoma, melanoma, renal cell cancer or head and neck cancer. Prior anti-PD-1, anti-PD-L1 or anti-CTLA-4 therapy was allowed; roughly 40% had some. Two patients with cutaneous melanoma and one with hepatocellular carcinoma, three in total, showed partial responses.

Trimming cost V 3 bases and J 0 bases, with 12 bases left between them. The CDR3 is 16 amino acids. Germline V gives CDR1 LNHDA, CDR2 SQIVND (reference sequence). The receptor was isolated from an adult with an advanced solid tumor such as melanoma, head and neck, liver or kidney cancer. The source material was CD4+ or CD8+ T cells sorted from blood, sampled in a trial of the OX40 agonist ivuxolimab. The gene calls are TRBV19 and TRBJ1-3; tentative D call: TRBD1 (5 bases). For the CDR3, the DNA is TGTGCCAGTAGTATCATGGGGCGCGGCTCTGGAAACACCATATATTTT. Translated, it gives CASSIMGRGSGNTIYF.